This is a list of T cell receptor beta chains from one sample in a study of blood T cell repertoires in COVID-19. Generated by immunoSEQ multiplex PCR, the TCRdb table keeps only in-frame clones and is missing some. The table shows approximately 26,000 clones, with approximately 82% occurring only once. Sequenced input: peripheral blood. Receptors originate from a human donor in a cohort sampled during active COVID-19. The CDR3 runs from the conserved cysteine through the conserved F or W. The D gene is left open where the match is weak. For some rows the clone size is stated as once, few or many, or as a class when expanded; others skip it.

TRBJ2-5 | TRBV4-3 | NA | NA | CASSQDLRGGGETQYF | TGCGCCAGCAGCCAAGACTTACGCGGGGGCGGGGAGACCCAGTACTTC
TRBJ2-5 | TRBV5-1 | NA | TRBD2 | CASSLAQPPGGETQYF | TGCGCCAGCAGCTTGGCCCAACCACCGGGGGGGGAGACCCAGTACTTC
TRBJ2-7 | TRBV6-5 | NA | TRBD2 | CASSYSAGSGSNEQYF | TGTGCCAGCAGTTACTCCGCCGGTAGCGGGAGTAACGAGCAGTACTTC
TRBJ2-1 | TRBV6-5 | NA | NA | CASSYGGGRYNEQFF | TGTGCCAGCAGTTACGGCGGGGGCCGTTACAATGAGCAGTTCTTC
TRBJ2-2 | TRBV24-1 | NA | TRBD2 | CATSSGGNTGELFF | TGTGCCACCAGTTCGGGGGGGAACACCGGGGAGCTGTTTTTT
TRBJ2-7 | TRBV6-5 | NA | TRBD1 | CASSYGRTGNYYEQYF | TGTGCCAGCAGTTACGGGAGGACAGGGAATTACTACGAGCAGTACTTC
TRBJ2-1 | TRBV11-2 | NA | TRBD2 | CASSSPGLTGTSSGNEQFF | TGTGCCAGCAGCTCCCCAGGGTTGACCGGGACTAGCTCGGGTAATGAGCAGTTCTTC
TRBJ1-1 | TRBV2 | NA | TRBD1 | CASSPQGGNTEAFF | TGTGCCAGCAGCCCACAGGGGGGGAACACTGAAGCTTTCTTT
TRBJ2-6 | TRBV6-5 | NA | NA | CASSPGYSGANVLTF | TGTGCCAGCAGCCCCGGGTACTCTGGGGCCAACGTCCTGACTTTC
TRBJ2-5 | TRBV27 | NA | NA | CASSPWDFQETQYF | TGTGCCAGCAGTCCGTGGGACTTCCAAGAGACCCAGTACTTC
TRBJ2-1 | TRBV6-4 | once | TRBD2 | CASSQLAGVNNEQFF | TGTGCCAGCAGTCAACTAGCGGGAGTCAACAATGAGCAGTTCTTC
TRBJ1-1 | TRBV5-6 | NA | NA | CASSSRAAMHTEAFF | TGTGCCAGCAGCTCTCGCGCTGCAATGCACACTGAAGCTTTCTTT
TRBJ2-7 | TRBV19 | NA | TRBD2 | CATLTSGTPYEQYF | TGTGCCACCCTGACTAGCGGGACCCCTTACGAGCAGTACTTC
TRBJ2-7 | TRBV14 | NA | NA | CASSQRGFEQYF | TGTGCCAGCAGCCAACGGGGGTTCGAGCAGTACTTC
TRBJ1-6 | TRBV27 | NA | TRBD1 | CASRPGTENNSPLHF | TGTGCCAGCAGACCTGGGACAGAGAATAATTCACCCCTCCACTTT
TRBJ1-1 | TRBV19 | NA | NA | CASRSDGTPTTEAFF | TGTGCCAGTAGGAGCGACGGGACACCAACTACTGAAGCTTTCTTT
TRBJ1-1 | TRBV28 | NA | NA | CASSPTPQGMGTEAFF | TGTGCCAGCAGTCCTACCCCTCAGGGAATGGGCACTGAAGCTTTCTTT
TRBJ2-3 | TRBV11-3 | NA | TRBD2 | CASSPGGGTDTQYF | TGTGCCAGCAGCCCGGGGGGGGGCACAGATACGCAGTATTTT
TRBJ1-5 | TRBV21-1 | NA | NA | CASSKDRGNQPQHF | TGTGCCAGCAGCAAAGACAGGGGCAATCAGCCCCAGCATTTT
TRBJ1-3 | TRBV7-2 | NA | NA | CASSTTGNGNTIYF | TGTGCCAGCAGCACAACAGGGAATGGAAACACCATATATTTT
TRBJ2-7 | TRBV5-6 | NA | NA | CASPRRKEADEQYF | TGTGCCAGCCCTCGCCGTAAGGAGGCGGACGAGCAGTACTTC
TRBJ2-7 | TRBV10-3 | NA | TRBD1 | CAISTGQDTYEQYF | TGTGCCATCAGTACGGGACAGGATACCTACGAGCAGTACTTC